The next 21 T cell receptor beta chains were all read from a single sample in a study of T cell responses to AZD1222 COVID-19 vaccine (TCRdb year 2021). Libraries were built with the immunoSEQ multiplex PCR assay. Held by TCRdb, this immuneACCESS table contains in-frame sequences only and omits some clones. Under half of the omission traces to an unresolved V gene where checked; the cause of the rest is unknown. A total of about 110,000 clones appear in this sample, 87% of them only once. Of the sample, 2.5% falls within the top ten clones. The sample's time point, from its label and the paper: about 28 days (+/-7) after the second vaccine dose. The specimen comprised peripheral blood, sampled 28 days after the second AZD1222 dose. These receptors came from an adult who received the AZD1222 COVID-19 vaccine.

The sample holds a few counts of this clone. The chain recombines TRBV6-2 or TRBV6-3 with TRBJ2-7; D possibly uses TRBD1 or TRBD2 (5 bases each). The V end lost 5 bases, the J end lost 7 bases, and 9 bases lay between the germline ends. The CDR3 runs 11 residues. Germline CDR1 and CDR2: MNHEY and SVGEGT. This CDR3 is CASSEGWEQYF. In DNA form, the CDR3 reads TGTGCCAGCAGTGAGGGGTGGGAGCAGTACTTC.

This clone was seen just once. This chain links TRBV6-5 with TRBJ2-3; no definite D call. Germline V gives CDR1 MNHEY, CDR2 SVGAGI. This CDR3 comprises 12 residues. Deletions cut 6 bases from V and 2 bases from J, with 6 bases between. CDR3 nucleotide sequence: TGTGCCAGCAGCCGGGCCACAGATACGCAGTATTTT. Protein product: CASSRATDTQYF.

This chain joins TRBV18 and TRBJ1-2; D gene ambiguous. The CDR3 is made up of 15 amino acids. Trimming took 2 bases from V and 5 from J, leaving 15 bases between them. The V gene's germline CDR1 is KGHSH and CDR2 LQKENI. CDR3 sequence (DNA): TGTGCCAGCTCACCAAGCGGGCAACTAGGTTATGGCTACACCTTC. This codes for CASSPSGQLGYGYTF.

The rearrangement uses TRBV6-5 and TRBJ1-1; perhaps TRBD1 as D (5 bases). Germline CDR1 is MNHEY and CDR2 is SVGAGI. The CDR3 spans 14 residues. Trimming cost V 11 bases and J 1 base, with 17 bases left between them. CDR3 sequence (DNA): TGTGCCTGCGTAGATCAGGGTTGGAACACTGAAGCTTTCTTT. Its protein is CACVDQGWNTEAFF.

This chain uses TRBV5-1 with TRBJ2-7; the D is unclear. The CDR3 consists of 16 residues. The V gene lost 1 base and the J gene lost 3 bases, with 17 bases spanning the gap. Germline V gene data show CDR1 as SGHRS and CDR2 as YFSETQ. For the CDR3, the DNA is TGCGCCAGCAGCTTGAACACCGAAGTTGGAATCTACGAGCAGTACTTC. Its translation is CASSLNTEVGIYEQYF. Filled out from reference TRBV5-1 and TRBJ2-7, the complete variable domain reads KAGVTQTPRYLIKTRGQQVTLSCSPISGHRSVSWYQQTPGQGLQFLFEYFSETQRNKGNFPGRFSGRQFSNSRSEMNVSTLELGDSALYLCASSLNTEVGIYEQYFGPGTRLTVT.

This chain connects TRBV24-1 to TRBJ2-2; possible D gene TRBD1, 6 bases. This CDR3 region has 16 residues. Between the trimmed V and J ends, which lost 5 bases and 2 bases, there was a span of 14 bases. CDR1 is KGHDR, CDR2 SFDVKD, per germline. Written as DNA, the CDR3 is TGTGCCACCAGTGGTACCGGGACAAAAAACACCGGGGAGCTGTTTTTT. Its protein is CATSGTGTKNTGELFF.

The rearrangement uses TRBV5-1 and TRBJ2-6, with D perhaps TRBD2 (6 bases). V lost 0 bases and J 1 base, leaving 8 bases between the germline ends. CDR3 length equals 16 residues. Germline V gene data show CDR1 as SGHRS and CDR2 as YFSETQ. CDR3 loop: CASSLGDSSGANVLTF. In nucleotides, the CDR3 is TGCGCCAGCAGCTTGGGGGACTCTTCTGGGGCCAACGTCCTGACTTTC.

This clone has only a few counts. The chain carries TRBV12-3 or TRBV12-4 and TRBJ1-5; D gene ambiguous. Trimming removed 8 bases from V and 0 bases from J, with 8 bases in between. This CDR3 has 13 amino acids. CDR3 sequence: CASALGSNQPQHF. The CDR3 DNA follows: TGTGCCAGCGCTCTCGGTAGCAATCAGCCCCAGCATTTT.

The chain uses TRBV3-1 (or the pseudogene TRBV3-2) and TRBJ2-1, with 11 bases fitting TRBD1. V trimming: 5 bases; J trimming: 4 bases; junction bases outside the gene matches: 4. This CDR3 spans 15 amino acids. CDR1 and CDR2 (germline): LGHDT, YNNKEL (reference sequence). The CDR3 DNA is TGTGCCAGCAGCACCGGGACAGGGGGGTACAATGAGCAGTTCTTC. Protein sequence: CASSTGTGGYNEQFF.

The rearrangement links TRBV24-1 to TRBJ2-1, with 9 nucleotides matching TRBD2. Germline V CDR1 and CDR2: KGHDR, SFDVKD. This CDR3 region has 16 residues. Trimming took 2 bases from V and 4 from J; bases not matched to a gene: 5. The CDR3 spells CATSDSLAGRYNEQFF. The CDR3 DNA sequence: TGTGCCACCAGTGATTCCCTAGCGGGACGTTACAATGAGCAGTTCTTC.

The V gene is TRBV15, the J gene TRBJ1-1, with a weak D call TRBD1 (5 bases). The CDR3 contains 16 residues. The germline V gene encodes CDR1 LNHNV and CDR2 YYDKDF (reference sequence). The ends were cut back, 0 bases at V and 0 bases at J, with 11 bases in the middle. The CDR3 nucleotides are TGTGCCACCAGCAGAGATTGGGCAGGGATGAACACTGAAGCTTTCTTT. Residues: CATSRDWAGMNTEAFF.

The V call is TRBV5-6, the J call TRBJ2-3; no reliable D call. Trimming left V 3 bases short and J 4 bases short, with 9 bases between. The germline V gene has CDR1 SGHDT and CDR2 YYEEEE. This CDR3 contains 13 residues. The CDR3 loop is CASSWWSADTQYF. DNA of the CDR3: TGTGCCAGCAGCTGGTGGTCCGCAGATACGCAGTATTTT.

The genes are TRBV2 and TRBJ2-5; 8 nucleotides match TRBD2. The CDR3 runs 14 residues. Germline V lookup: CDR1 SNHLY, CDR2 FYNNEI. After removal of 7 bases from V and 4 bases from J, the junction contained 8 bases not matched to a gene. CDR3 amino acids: CASTGTRAGETQYF. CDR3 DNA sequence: TGTGCCAGCACGGGGACTAGGGCGGGAGAGACCCAGTACTTC.

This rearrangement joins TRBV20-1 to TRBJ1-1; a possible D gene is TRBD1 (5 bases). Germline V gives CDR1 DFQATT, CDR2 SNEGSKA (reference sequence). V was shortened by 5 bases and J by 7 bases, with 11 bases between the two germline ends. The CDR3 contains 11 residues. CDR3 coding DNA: TGCAGTGCTGCGGGACTCAATGAAGCTTTCTTT. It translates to CSAAGLNEAFF.

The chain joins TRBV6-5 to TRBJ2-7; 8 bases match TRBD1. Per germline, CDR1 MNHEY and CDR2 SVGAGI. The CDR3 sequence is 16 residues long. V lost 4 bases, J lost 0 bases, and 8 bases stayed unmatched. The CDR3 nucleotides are TGTGCCAGCAGTTGGTCCGGGACAGGTGACTCCTACGAGCAGTACTTC. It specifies CASSWSGTGDSYEQYF.

CDR3: CASSLATGSTDTQYF. CDR3 nucleotide sequence: TGCGCCAGCAGCTTGGCCACAGGGAGCACAGATACGCAGTATTTT. The chain employs TRBV5-1 and TRBJ2-3; weak D call: TRBD1 (6 bases). CDR3 size: 15 residues. Germline CDR1 reads SGHRS; CDR2 reads YFSETQ. V lost 0 bases, J lost 0 bases, and 8 bases lay in between.

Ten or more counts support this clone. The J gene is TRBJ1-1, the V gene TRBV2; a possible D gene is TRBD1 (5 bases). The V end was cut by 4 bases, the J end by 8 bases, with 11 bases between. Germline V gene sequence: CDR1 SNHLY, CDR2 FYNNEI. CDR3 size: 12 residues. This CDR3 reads CASSVLGTEAFF. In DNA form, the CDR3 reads TGTGCCAGCAGTGTGTTAGGGACCGAAGCTTTCTTT.

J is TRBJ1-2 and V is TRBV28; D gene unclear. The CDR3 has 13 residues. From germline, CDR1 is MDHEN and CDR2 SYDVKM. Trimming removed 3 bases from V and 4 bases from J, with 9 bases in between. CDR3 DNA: TGTGCCAGCAGTTTTGGGGATGCCTATGGCTACACCTTC. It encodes CASSFGDAYGYTF.

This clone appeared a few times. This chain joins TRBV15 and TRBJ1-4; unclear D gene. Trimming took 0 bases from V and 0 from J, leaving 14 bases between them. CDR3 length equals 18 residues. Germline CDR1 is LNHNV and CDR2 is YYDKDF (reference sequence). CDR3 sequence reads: CATSRDLDWAATNEKLFF. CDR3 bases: TGTGCCACCAGCAGAGATTTGGACTGGGCCGCAACTAATGAAAAACTGTTTTTT.

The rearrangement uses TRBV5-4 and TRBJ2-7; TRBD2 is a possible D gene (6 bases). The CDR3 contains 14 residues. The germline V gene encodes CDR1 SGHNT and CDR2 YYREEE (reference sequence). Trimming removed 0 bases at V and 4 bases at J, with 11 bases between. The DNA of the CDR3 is TGTGCCAGCAGCTTGGATAGCGGTCTATACGAGCAGTACTTC. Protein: CASSLDSGLYEQYF.

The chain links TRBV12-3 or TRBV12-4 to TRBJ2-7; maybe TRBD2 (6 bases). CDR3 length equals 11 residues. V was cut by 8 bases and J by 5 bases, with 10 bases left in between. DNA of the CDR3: TGTGCCAGCTTGGGAGGTAACGAGCAGTACTTC. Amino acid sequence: CASLGGNEQYF.